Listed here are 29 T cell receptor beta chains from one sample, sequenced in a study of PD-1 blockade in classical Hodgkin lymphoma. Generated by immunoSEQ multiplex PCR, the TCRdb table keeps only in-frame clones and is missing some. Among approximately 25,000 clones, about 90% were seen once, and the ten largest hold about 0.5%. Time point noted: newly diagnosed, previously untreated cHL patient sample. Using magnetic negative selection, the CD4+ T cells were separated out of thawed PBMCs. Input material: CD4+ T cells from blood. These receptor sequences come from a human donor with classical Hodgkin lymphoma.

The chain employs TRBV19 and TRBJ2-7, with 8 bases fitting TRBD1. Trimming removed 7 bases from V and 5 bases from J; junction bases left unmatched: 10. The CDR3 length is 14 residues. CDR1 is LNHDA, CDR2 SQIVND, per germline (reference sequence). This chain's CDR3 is CASKDRTGSHEQYF. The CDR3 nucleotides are TGTGCCAGTAAAGACCGGACAGGGTCCCACGAGCAGTACTTC.

Here the CDR3 reads CASSDKGSNQPQHF. The DNA of the CDR3 is TGTGCCAGCAGTGACAAGGGAAGCAATCAGCCCCAGCATTTT. The chain joins TRBV6-4 to TRBJ1-5, with unresolved D. The germline V and J ends were trimmed by 2 bases and 1 base, with 6 bases remaining between them. Germline values: CDR1 MRHNA, CDR2 SNTAGT. The CDR3 extends over 14 amino acids.

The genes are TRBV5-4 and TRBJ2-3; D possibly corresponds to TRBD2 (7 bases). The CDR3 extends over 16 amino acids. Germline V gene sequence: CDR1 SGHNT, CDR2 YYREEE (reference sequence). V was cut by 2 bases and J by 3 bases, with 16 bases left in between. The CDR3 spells CASSFGGAGETDTQYF. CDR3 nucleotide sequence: TGTGCCAGCAGCTTTGGGGGGGCGGGGGAAACAGATACGCAGTATTTT. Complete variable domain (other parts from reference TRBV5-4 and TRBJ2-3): ETGVTQSPTHLIKTRGQQVTLRCSSQSGHNTVSWYQQALGQGPQFIFQYYREEENGRGNFPPRFSGLQFPNYSSELNVNALELDDSALYLCASSFGGAGETDTQYFGPGTRLTVL.

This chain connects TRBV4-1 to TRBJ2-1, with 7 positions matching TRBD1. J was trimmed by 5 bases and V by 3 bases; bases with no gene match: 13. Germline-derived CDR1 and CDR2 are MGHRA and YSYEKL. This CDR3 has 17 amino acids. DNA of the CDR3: TGCGCCAGCAGCCAGACCTTTCTTCAGGGGGAAAACAATGAGCAGTTCTTC. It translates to CASSQTFLQGENNEQFF.

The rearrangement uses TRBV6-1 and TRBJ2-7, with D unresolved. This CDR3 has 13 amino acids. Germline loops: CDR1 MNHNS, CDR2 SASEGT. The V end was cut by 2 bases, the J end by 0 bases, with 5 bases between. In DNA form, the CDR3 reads TGTGCCAGCAGTGAAAGGAGCTCCTACGAGCAGTACTTC. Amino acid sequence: CASSERSSYEQYF.

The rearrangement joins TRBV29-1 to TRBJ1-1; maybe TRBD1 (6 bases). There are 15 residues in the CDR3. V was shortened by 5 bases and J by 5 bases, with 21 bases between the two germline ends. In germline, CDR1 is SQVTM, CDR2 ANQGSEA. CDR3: CSVRVSRGGGTEAFF. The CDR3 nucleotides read TGCAGCGTTCGCGTTTCCAGGGGCGGGGGGACTGAAGCTTTCTTT. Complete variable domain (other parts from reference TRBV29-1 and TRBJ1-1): SAVISQKPSRDICQRGTSLTIQCQVDSQVTMMFWYRQQPGQSLTLIATANQGSEATYESGFVIDKFPISRPNLTFSTLTVSNMSPEDSSIYLCSVRVSRGGGTEAFFGQGTRLTVV.

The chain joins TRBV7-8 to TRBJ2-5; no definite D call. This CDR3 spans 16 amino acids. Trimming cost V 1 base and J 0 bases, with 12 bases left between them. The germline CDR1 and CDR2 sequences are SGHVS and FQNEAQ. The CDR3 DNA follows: TGTGCCAGCAGCTTAGAGGGCAGTTCGTACCAAGAGACCCAGTACTTC. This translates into CASSLEGSSYQETQYF.

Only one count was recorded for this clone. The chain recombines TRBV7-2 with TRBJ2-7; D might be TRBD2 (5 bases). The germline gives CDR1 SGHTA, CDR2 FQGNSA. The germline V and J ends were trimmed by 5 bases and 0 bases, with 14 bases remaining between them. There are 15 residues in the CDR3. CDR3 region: CASSPSGKSSYEQYF. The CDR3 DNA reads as TGTGCCAGCAGCCCGTCGGGGAAAAGCTCCTACGAGCAGTACTTC.

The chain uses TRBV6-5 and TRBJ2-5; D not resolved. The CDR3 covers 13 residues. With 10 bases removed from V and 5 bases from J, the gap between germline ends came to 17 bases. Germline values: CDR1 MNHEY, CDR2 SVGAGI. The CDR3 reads CATAIGNFETQYF. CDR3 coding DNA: TGTGCCACAGCAATAGGGAATTTCGAGACCCAGTACTTC.

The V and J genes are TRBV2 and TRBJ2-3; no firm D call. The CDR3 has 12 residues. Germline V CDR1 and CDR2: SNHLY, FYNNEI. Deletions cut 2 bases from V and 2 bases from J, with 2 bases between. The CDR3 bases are TGTGCCAGCAGTGAACTCACAGATACGCAGTATTTT. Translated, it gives CASSELTDTQYF.

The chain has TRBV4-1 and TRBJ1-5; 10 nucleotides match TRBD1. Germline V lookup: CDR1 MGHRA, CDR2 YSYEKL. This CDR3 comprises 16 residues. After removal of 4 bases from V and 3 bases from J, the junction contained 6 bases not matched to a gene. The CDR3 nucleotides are TGCGCCAGCAGCCCCTCCGGGACAGGGGTCAATCAGCCCCAGCATTTT. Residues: CASSPSGTGVNQPQHF.

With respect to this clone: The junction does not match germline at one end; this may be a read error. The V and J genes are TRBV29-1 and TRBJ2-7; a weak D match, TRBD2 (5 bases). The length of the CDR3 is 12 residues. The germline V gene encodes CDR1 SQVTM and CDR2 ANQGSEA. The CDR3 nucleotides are TGCAGCGTGGAAGCGGACGGTTCCGGGGAGTACTTC. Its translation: CSVEADGSGEYF.

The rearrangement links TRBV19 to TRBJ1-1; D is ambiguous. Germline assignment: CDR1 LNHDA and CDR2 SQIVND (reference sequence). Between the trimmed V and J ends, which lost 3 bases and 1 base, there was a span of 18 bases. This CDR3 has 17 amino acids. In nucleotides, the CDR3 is TGTGCCAGTAGTATGGCCGTAGGCCCGTATAAGAACACTGAAGCTTTCTTT. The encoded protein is CASSMAVGPYKNTEAFF.

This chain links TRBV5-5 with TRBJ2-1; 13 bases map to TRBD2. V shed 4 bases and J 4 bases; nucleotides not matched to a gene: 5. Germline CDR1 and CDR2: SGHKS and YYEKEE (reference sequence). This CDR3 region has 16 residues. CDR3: CASSARTSGGYNEQFF. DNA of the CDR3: TGTGCCAGCAGCGCCCGGACTAGCGGGGGATACAATGAGCAGTTCTTC.

The CDR3 reads CASSLAGPRGNQPQHF. The CDR3 DNA follows: TGTGCCAGCAGCTTAGCAGGGCCTCGGGGCAATCAGCCCCAGCATTTT. The chain couples TRBV7-4 to TRBJ1-5; D is unclear. The CDR3 has 16 residues. Germline-derived CDR1 and CDR2 are SGHVT and SQSDAQ. Trimming stripped 0 bases from V and 2 bases from J, with 11 bases between.

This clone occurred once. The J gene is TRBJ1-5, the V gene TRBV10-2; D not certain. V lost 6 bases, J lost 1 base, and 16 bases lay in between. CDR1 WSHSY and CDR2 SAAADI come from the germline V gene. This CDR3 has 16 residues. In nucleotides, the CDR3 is TGCGCCAGCAGGGATATTACCCGAGGGAGCAATCAGCCCCAGCATTTT. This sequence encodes CASRDITRGSNQPQHF.

The CDR3 nucleotides are TGTGCCAGCAGCCTGGGTTTAGCAGGGCAGGGCTACGAGCAGTACTTC. Its protein is CASSLGLAGQGYEQYF. The rearrangement joins TRBV11-2 to TRBJ2-7, with D perhaps matching TRBD1 (5 bases). Between the trimmed V and J ends, which lost 5 bases and 3 bases, there was a span of 20 bases. The CDR3 sequence is 16 residues long. Germline-derived CDR1 and CDR2 are SGHAT and FQNNGV.

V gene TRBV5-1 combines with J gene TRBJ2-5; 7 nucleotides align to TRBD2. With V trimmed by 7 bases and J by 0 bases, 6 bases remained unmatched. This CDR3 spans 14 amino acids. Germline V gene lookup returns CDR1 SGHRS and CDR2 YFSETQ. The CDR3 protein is CASGSSGYQETQYF. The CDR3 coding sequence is TGCGCCAGCGGGTCTAGCGGATACCAAGAGACCCAGTACTTC.

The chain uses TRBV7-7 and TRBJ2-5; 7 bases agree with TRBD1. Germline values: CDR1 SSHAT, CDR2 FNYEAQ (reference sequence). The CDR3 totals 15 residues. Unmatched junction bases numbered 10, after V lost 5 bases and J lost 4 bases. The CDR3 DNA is TGTGCCAGCAGCCGACACCAGACAGGGATAGAGACCCAGTACTTC. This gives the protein CASSRHQTGIETQYF.

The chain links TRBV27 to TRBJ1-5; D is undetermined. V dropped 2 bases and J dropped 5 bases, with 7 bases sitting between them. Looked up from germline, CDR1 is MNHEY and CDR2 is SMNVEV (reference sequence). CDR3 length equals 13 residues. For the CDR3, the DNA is TGTGCCAGCAGTTTAGTAAGAGATCAGCCCCAGCATTTT. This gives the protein CASSLVRDQPQHF.

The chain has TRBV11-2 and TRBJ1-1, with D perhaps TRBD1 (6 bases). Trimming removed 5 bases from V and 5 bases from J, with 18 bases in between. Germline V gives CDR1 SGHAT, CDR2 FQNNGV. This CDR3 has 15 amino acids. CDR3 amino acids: CASSPLGGRVTEAFF. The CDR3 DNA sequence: TGTGCCAGCAGCCCCCTGGGGGGCAGGGTAACTGAAGCTTTCTTT.

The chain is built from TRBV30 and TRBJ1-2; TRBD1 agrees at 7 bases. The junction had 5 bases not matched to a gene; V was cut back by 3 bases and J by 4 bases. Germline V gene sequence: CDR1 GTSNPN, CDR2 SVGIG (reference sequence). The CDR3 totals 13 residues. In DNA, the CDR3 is TGTGCCTGGAGAGAAGGGACAGTCTATGGCTACACCTTC. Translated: CAWREGTVYGYTF.

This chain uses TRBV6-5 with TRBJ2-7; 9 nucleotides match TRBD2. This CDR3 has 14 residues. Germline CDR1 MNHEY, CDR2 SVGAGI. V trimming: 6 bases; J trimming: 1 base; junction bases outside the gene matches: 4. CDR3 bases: TGTGCCAGCAGACCGGGACTAGCATCCTACGAGCAGTACTTC. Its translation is CASRPGLASYEQYF.

Written as DNA, the CDR3 is TGTGCCACCTCCCCGGACGGTCCTCAAGTCCCTAGTCCCTACGAGCAGTACTTC. It yields the protein CATSPDGPQVPSPYEQYF. The chain combines TRBV5-8 with TRBJ2-7; D ambiguous. This CDR3 contains 18 residues. Germline V CDR1 and CDR2: SGHTS, YDEGEE. V lost 9 bases, J lost 2 bases, and 30 bases lay in between.

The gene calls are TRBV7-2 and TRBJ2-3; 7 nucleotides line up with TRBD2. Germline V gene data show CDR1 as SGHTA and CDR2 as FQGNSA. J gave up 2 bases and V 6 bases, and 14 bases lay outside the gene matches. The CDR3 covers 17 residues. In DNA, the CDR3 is TGTGCCAGCAGTTCGGTTCCCGGGGGGACCCCCACAGATACGCAGTATTTT. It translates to CASSSVPGGTPTDTQYF. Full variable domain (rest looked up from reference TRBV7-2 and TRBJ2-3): GAGVSQSPSNKVTEKGKDVELRCDPISGHTALYWYRQSLGQGLEFLIYFQGNSAPDKSGLPSDRFSAERTGGSVSTLTIQRTQQEDSAVYLCASSSVPGGTPTDTQYFGPGTRLTVL.

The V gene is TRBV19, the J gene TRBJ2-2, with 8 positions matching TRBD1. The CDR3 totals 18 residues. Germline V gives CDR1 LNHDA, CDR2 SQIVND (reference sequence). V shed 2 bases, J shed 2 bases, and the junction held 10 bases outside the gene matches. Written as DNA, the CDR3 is TGTGCCAGTAGTATAATGGTTGGCAGGGGGCTAAACACCGGGGAGCTGTTTTTT. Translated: CASSIMVGRGLNTGELFF.

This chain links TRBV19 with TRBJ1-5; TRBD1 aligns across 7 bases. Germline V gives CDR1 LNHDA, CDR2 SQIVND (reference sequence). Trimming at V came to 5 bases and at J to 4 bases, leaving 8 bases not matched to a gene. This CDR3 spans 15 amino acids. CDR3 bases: TGTGCCAGTAGTCCGCAGGGGGATGTAAATCAGCCCCAGCATTTT. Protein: CASSPQGDVNQPQHF.

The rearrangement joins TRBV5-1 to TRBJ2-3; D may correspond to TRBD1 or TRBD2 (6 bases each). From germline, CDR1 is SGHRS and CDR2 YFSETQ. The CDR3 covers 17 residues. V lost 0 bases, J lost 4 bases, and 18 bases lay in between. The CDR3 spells CASSLVPGALSPDTQYF. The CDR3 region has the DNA TGCGCCAGCAGCTTGGTCCCGGGGGCCCTCTCACCAGATACGCAGTATTTT.

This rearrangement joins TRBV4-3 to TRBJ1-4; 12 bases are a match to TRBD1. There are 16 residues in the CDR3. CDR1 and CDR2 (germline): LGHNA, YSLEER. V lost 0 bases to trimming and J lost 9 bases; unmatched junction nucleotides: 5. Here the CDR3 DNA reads TGCGCCAGCAGCCAAGAAATGGGGACAGGGGGCCAAAAACTGTTTTTT. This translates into CASSQEMGTGGQKLFF.